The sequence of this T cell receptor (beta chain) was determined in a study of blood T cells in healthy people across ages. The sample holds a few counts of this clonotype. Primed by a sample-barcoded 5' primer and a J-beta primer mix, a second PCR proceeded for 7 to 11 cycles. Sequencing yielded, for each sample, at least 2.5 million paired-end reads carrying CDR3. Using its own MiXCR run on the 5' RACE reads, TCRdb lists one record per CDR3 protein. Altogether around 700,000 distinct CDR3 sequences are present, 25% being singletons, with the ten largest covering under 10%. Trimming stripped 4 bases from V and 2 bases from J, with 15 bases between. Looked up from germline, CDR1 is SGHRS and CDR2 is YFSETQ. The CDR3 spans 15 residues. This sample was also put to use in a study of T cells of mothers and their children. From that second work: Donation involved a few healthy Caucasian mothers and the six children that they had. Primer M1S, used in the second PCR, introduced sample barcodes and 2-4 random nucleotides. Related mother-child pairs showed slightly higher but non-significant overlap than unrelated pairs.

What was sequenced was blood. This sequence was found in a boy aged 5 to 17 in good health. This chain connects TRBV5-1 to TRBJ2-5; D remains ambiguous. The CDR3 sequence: CASSARVWEQETQYF. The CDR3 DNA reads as TGCGCCAGCAGCGCCAGAGTGTGGGAACAAGAGACCCAGTACTTC.